These T cell receptor beta chains were read from a single sample in a study of response to subunit inactivated influenza vaccine. TCRdb reanalysed the RT-PCR reads using MiXCR and keeps one entry per CDR3 protein. The data contain more than 600,000 distinct CDR3 sequences, about a fifth of them seen just once; the ten biggest clones take up about a tenth. Sequenced material: PBMCs from blood, taken roughly 5 days after vaccination. Receptors originate from a man aged 50 to 60 who received an inactivated influenza vaccine. Each CDR3 is given without its conserved first and last residue. Rows may omit the clone size; those that give it use once, few, many or a size class.

J,size,length,V,CDR3
TRBJ2-5,few,13,TRBV7-6,ASSLGPLVVETQY
TRBJ2-5,-,12,TRBV7-9,ASSAGTSGETQY
TRBJ2-1,-,12,TRBV2,ASDRQGIHNEQF
TRBJ2-7,few,11,TRBV19,ASSIKWDYEQY
TRBJ2-1,-,9,TRBV6-5,ASSYGQAQF
TRBJ2-1,-,12,TRBV12-3/TRBV12-4,ASSTRVSYNEQF
TRBJ2-3,-,13,TRBV7-2,ASSRTTQGADTQY
TRBJ1-5,many,10,TRBV20-1,SARAGDQPQH
TRBJ2-1,few,14,TRBV20-1,SVVGLAGERYNEQF
TRBJ2-1,few,13,TRBV5-1,ASSLGDREYNEQF
TRBJ2-3,-,12,TRBV5-1,ASSLGASGPAQY
TRBJ2-1,-,16,TRBV6-1,ASSEAWTSRSRYNEQF
TRBJ1-5,-,15,TRBV20-1,SARGGVKGISNQPQH
TRBJ1-2,-,12,TRBV24-1,ATSPRDRVYGYT
TRBJ2-7,few,13,TRBV5-1,ASSLSAGASYEQY
TRBJ2-7,few,15,TRBV20-1,SARGGLAGALSYEQY
TRBJ1-1,many,11,TRBV12-3/TRBV12-4,ASSLRRQSEAF
TRBJ2-3,many,13,TRBV7-2,ASSAVRLYTDTQY
TRBJ2-3,few,11,TRBV4-3,ASSQDATDTQY
TRBJ2-7,few,12,TRBV20-1,SAAGAPSEVEQY
TRBJ2-5,few,10,TRBV7-2,ASSQDRQTQY
TRBJ2-2,few,13,TRBV10-3,AISDRAGTTGELF
TRBJ2-7,few,13,TRBV20-1,SARDGPGSSYEQY
TRBJ2-2,-,14,TRBV6-2/TRBV6-3,ASSRIGNQNTGELF
TRBJ2-1,-,10,TRBV7-6,ASSLNGYEQF
TRBJ2-7,few,11,TRBV18,ASSPPPNYEQY
TRBJ1-2,few,14,TRBV28,ASSSGMGQANYGYT
TRBJ1-2,few,12,TRBV4-3,ASSQDGAGYGYT
TRBJ2-2,few,12,TRBV14,ASSPLGGAGELF
TRBJ2-1,-,11,TRBV24-1,ATSDQGLPEQF
TRBJ2-1,few,14,TRBV5-1,ASSLLSQGAYNEQF
TRBJ2-1,few,11,TRBV7-9,ASSLGGSDEQF
TRBJ1-6,-,12,TRBV20-1,SARVRTGNSPLH
TRBJ2-7,few,12,TRBV21-1,ASSAFDRAGEQY
TRBJ2-3,-,9,TRBV7-2,ASSSDYTQY
TRBJ1-5,-,15,TRBV20-1,SALIGPPIGGNQPQH
TRBJ2-1,few,14,TRBV9,ASSPLYSLSYNEQF
TRBJ2-2,few,15,TRBV5-1,ASSPARAGTNTGELF
TRBJ2-7,few,11,TRBV4-3,ASSQDPIREQY
TRBJ2-7,few,11,TRBV5-1,ASNLDNTYEQY
TRBJ2-5,many,11,TRBV5-1,ASSPGARETQY
TRBJ2-7,-,12,TRBV5-1,ASSPQGLNYEQY
TRBJ1-2,once,12,TRBV7-9,ASSSSTAPYGYT
TRBJ2-2,-,12,TRBV12-3/TRBV12-4,ASSPNLNTGELF
TRBJ2-3,-,13,TRBV5-5,ASRPRDSLTDTQY
TRBJ2-7,-,12,TRBV20-1,SARVAGDSYEQY